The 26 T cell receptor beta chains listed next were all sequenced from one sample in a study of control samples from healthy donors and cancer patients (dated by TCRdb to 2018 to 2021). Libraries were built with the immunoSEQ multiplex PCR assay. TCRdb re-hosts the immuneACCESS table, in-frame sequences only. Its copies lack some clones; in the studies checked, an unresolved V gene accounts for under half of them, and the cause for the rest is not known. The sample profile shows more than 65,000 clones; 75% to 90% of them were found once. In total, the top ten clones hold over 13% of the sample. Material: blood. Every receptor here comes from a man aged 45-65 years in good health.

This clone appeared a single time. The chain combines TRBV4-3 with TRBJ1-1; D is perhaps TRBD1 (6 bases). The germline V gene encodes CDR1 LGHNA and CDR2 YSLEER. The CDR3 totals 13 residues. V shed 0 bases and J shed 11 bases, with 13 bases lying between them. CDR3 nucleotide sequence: TGCGCCAGCAGCCAAGACCAGGGGCATGGGGCTTTCTTT. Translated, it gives CASSQDQGHGAFF.

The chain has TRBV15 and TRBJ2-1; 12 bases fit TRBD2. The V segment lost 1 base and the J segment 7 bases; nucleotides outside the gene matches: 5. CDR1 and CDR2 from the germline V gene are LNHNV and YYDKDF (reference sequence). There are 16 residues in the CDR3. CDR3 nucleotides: TGTGCCACCAGCAGAGTAGGACTAGCGGGGCTTAATGAGCAGTTCTTC. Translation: CATSRVGLAGLNEQFF.

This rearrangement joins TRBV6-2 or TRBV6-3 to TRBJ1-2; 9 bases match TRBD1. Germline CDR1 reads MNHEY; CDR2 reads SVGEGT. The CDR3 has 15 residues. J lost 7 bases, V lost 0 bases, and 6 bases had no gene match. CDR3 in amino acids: CASSYSDRGFGGYTF. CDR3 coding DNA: TGTGCCAGCAGTTACTCCGACAGGGGGTTTGGTGGCTACACCTTC.

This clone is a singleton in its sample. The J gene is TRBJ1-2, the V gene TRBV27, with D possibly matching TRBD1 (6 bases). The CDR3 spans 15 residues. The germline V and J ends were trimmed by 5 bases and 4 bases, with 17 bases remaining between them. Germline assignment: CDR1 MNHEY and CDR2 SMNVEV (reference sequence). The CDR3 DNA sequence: TGTGCCAGCAGTCCTTATGTCGGACAGTCCTATGGCTACACCTTC. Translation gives CASSPYVGQSYGYTF.

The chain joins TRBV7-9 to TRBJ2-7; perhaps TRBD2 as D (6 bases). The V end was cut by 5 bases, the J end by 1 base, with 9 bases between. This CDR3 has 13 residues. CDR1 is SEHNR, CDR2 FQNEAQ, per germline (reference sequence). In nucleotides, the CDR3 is TGTGCCAGCAGCCCCGGGACTTCCTACGAGCAGTACTTC. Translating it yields CASSPGTSYEQYF.

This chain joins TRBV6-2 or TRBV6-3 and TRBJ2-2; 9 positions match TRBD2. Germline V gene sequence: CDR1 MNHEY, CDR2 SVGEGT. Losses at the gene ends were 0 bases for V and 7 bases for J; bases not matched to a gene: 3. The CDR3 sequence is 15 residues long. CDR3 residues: CASSYSLAGHGELFF. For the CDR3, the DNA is TGTGCCAGCAGTTACTCCCTAGCGGGGCACGGGGAGCTGTTTTTT.

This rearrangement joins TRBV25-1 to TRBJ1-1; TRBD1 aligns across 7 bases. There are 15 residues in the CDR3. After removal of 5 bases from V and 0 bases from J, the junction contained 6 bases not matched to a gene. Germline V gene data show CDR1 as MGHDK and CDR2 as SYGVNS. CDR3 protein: CASSPTGVMNTEAFF. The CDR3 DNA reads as TGTGCCAGCAGTCCTACAGGGGTAATGAACACTGAAGCTTTCTTT.

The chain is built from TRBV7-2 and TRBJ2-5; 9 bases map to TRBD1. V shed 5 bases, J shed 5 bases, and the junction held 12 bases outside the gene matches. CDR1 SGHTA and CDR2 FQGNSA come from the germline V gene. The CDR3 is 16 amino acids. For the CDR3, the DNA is TGTGCCAGCAGCCCCGGGGGACGGGGGACAGGGGAGACCCAGTACTTC. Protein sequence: CASSPGGRGTGETQYF.

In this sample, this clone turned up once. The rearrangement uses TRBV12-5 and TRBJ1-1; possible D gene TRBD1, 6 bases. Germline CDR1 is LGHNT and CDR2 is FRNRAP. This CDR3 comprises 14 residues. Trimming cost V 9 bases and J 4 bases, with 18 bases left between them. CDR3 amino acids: CASLGGPAATEAFF. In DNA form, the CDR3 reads TGTGCTAGCTTGGGGGGGCCTGCTGCCACTGAAGCTTTCTTT.

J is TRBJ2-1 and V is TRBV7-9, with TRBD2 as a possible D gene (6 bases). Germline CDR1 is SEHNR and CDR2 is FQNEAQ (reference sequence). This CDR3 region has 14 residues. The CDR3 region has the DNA TGTACAGTAGGGCGGGGACTCTCCTACAATGAGCAGTTCTTC. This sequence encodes CTVGRGLSYNEQFF. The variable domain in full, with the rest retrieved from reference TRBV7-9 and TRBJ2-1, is DTGVSQNPRHKITKRGQNVTFRCDPISEHNRLYWYRQTLGQGPEFLTYFQNEAQLEKSRLLSDRFSAERPKGSFSTLEIQRTEQGDSAMYLCTVGRGLSYNEQFFGPGTRLTVL.

The DNA of the CDR3 is TGTGCCTGGAGTGTCGGGGCCCTTAATGAAAAACTGTTTTTT. It encodes CAWSVGALNEKLFF. J is TRBJ1-4 and V is TRBV30; tentative D call: TRBD1 (5 bases). Germline V gene sequence: CDR1 GTSNPN, CDR2 SVGIG (reference sequence). CDR3 size: 14 residues. V was shortened by 0 bases and J by 4 bases, with 9 bases between the two germline ends.

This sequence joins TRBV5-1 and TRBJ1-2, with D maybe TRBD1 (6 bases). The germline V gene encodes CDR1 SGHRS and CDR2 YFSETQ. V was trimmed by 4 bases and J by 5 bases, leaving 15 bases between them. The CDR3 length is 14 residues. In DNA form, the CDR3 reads TGCGCCAGCAGCGGCGGACAGTCTGCTTATGGCTACACCTTC. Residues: CASSGGQSAYGYTF.

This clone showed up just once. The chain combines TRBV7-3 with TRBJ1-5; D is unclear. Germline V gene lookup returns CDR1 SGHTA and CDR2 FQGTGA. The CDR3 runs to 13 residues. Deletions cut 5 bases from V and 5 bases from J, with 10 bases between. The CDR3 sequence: CASSLLTYQPQHF. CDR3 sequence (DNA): TGTGCCAGCAGCCTACTTACTTATCAGCCCCAGCATTTT.

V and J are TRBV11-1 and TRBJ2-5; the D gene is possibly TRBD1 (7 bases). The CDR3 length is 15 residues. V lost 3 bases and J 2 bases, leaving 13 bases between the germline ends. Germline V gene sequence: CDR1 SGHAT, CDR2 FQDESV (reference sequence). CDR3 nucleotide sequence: TGTGCCAGCAGCTTGGGGGGACAGCCACAAGAGACCCAGTACTTC. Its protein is CASSLGGQPQETQYF. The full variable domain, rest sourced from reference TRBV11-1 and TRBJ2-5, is EAEVAQSPRYKITEKSQAVAFWCDPISGHATLYWYRQILGQGPELLVQFQDESVVDDSQLPKDRFSAERLKGVDSTLKIQPAELGDSAMYLCASSLGGQPQETQYFGPGTRLLVL.

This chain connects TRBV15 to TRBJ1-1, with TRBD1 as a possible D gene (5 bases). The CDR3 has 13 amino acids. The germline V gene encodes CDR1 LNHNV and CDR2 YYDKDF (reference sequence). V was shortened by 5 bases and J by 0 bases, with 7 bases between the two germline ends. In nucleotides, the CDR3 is TGTGCCACCAGCGGGGGGGTGAACACTGAAGCTTTCTTT. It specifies CATSGGVNTEAFF.

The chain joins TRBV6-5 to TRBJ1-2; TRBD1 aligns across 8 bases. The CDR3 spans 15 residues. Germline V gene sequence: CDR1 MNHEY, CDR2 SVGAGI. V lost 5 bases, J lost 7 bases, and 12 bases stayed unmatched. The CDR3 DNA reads TGTGCCAGCAGTCTTCTCGACAGGGGAGCGACTGGCTACACCTTC. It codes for CASSLLDRGATGYTF.

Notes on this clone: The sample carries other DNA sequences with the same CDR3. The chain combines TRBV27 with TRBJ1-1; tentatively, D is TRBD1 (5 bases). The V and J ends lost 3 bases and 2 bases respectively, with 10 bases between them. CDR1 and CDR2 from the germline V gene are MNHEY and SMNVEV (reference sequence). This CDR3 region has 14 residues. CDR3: CASSFRGQNTEAFF. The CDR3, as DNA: TGTGCCAGCAGTTTTCGGGGCCAAAACACTGAAGCTTTCTTT.

CDR3 region: CASSPWTSGSNEQYF. Here the CDR3 DNA reads TGTGCCAGCAGTCCCTGGACTAGCGGGAGTAACGAGCAGTACTTC. The rearrangement links TRBV27 to TRBJ2-7, with 13 bases lining up with TRBD2. The V gene's germline CDR1 is MNHEY and CDR2 SMNVEV (reference sequence). Trimming removed 5 bases from V and 5 bases from J; junction bases left unmatched: 6. This CDR3 has 15 amino acids.

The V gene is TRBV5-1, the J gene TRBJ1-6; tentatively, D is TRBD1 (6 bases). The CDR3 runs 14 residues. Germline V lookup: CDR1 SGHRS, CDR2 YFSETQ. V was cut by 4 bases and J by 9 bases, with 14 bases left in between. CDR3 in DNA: TGCGCCAGCAGCGCACAGGGTGTAGGTTCACCCCTCCACTTT. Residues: CASSAQGVGSPLHF. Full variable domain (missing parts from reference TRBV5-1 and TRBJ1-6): KAGVTQTPRYLIKTRGQQVTLSCSPISGHRSVSWYQQTPGQGLQFLFEYFSETQRNKGNFPGRFSGRQFSNSRSEMNVSTLELGDSALYLCASSAQGVGSPLHFGNGTRLTVT.

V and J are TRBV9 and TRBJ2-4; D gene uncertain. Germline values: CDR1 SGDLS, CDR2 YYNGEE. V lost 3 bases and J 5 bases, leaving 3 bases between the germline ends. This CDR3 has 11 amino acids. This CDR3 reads CASSAENIQYF. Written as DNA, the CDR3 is TGTGCCAGCAGCGCGGAAAACATTCAGTACTTC. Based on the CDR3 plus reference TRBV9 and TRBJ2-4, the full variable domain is DSGVTQTPKHLITATGQRVTLRCSPRSGDLSVYWYQQSLDQGLQFLIQYYNGEERAKGNILERFSAQQFPDLHSELNLSSLELGDSALYFCASSAENIQYFGAGTRLSVL.

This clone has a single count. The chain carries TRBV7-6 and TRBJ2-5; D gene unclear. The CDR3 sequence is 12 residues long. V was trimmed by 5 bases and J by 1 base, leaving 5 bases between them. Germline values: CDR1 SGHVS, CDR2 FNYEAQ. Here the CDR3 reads CASSNVQETQYF. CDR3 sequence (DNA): TGTGCCAGCAGCAACGTCCAAGAGACCCAGTACTTC.

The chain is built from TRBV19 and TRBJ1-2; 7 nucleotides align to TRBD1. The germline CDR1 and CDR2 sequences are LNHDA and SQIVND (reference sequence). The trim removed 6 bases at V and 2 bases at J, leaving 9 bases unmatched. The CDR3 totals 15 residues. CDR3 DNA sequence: TGTGCCAGTAGCCCCTCCGGGACAGAGAACTATGGCTACACCTTC. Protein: CASSPSGTENYGYTF.

The CDR3 loop reads CATSRGSGRGDTGELFF. CDR3 DNA: TGTGCCACCAGCAGAGGTAGCGGGAGGGGGGACACCGGGGAGCTGTTTTTT. The chain employs TRBV15 and TRBJ2-2; 11 nucleotides line up with TRBD2. V shed 1 base and J 3 bases; nucleotides not matched to a gene: 4. CDR1 and CDR2 from the germline V gene are LNHNV and YYDKDF (reference sequence). The CDR3 runs 17 residues.

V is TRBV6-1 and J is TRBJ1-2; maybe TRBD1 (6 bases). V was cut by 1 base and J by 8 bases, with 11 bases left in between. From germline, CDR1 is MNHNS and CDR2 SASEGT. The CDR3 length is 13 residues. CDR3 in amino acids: CASSEVWGQGYTF. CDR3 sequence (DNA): TGTGCCAGCAGTGAAGTCTGGGGGCAGGGCTACACCTTC.

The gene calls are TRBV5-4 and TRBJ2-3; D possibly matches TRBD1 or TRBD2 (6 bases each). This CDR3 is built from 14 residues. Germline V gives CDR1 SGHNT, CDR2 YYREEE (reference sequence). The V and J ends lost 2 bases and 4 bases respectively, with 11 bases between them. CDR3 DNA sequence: TGTGCCAGCAGCTTAAGGGGGGCCTCAGATACGCAGTATTTT. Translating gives CASSLRGASDTQYF.

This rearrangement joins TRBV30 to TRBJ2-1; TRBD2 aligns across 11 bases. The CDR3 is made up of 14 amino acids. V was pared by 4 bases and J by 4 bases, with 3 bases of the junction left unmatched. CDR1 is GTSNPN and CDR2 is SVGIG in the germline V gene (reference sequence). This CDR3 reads CAWTSGRPYNEQFF. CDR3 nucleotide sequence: TGTGCCTGGACTAGCGGGAGGCCATACAATGAGCAGTTCTTC.